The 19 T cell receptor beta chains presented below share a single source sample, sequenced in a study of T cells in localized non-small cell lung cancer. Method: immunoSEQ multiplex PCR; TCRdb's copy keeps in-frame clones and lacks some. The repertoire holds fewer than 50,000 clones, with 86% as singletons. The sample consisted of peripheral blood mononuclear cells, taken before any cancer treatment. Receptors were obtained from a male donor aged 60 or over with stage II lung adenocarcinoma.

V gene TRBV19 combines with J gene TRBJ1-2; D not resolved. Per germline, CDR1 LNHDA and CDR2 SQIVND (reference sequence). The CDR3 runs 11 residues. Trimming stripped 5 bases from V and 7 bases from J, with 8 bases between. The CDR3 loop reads CASSWVGGYTF. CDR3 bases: TGTGCCAGTAGTTGGGTGGGTGGCTACACCTTC. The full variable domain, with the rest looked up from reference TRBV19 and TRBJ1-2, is DGGITQSPKYLFRKEGQNVTLSCEQNLNHDAMYWYRQDPGQGLRLIYYSQIVNDFQKGDIAEGYSVSREKKESFPLTVTSAQKNPTAFYLCASSWVGGYTFGSGTRLTVV.

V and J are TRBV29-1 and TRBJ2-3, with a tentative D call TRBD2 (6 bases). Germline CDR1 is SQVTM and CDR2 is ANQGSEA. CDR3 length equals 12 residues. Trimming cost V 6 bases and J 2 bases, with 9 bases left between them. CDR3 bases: TGCAGCGTCCGGGGGATCACAGATACGCAGTATTTT. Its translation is CSVRGITDTQYF.

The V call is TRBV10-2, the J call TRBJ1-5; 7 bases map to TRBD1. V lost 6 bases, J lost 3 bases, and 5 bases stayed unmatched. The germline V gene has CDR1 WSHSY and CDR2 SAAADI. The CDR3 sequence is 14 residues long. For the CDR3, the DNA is TGCGCCAGCAGGACAGGGTCGTTCAATCAGCCCCAGCATTTT. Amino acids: CASRTGSFNQPQHF.

CDR3: CASSPRAGAVYNEQFF. The CDR3 nucleotides are TGTGCCAGCAGCCCCCGCGCGGGAGCAGTCTACAATGAGCAGTTCTTC. This rearrangement joins TRBV5-4 to TRBJ2-1; 7 bases are shared with TRBD2. Trimming at V came to 4 bases and at J to 3 bases, leaving 10 bases not matched to a gene. This CDR3 has 16 amino acids. Germline V gives CDR1 SGHNT, CDR2 YYREEE (reference sequence).

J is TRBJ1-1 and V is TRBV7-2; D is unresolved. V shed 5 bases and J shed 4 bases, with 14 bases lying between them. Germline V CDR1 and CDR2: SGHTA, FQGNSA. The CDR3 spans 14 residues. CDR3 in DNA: TGTGCCAGCAGCCTCGGAGGAGCGGGCACTGAAGCTTTCTTT. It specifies CASSLGGAGTEAFF.

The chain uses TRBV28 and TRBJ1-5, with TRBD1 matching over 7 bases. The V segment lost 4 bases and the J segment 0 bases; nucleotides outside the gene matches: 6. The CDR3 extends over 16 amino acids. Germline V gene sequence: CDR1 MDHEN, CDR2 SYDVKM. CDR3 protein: CASSYLTGSSNQPQHF. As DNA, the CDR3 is TGTGCCAGCAGTTACCTGACAGGGAGTAGCAATCAGCCCCAGCATTTT.

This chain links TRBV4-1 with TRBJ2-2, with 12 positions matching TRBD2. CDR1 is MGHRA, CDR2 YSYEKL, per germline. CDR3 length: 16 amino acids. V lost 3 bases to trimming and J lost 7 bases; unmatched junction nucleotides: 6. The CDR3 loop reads CASSQVLAGGFGELFF. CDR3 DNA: TGCGCCAGCAGCCAGGTACTAGCGGGAGGTTTCGGGGAGCTGTTTTTT.

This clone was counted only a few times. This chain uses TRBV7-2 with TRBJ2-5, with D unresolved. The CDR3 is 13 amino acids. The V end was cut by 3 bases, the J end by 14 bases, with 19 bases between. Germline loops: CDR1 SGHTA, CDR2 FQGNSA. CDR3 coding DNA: TGTGCCAGCAGCTTCCTAACCATATCTGACTGTTACTTC. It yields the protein CASSFLTISDCYF.

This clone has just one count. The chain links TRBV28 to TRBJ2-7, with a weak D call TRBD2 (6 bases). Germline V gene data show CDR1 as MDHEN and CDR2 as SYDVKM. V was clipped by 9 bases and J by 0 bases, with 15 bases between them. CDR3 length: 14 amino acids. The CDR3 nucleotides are TGTGCCAGTGCGGGCGGGAAATCCTCCTACGAGCAGTACTTC. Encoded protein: CASAGGKSSYEQYF.

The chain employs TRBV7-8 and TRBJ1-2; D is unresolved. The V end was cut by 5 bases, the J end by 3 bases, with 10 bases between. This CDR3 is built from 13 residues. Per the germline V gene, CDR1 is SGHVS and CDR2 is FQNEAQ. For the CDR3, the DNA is TGTGCCAGCAGCCAACGGGAGGACTATGGCTACACCTTC. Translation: CASSQREDYGYTF.

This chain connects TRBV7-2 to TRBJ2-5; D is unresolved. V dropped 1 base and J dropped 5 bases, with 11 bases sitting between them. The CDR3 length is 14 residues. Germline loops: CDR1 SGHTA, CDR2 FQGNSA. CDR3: CASSLEISSETQYF. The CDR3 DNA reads TGTGCCAGCAGCTTAGAAATAAGTTCGGAGACCCAGTACTTC.

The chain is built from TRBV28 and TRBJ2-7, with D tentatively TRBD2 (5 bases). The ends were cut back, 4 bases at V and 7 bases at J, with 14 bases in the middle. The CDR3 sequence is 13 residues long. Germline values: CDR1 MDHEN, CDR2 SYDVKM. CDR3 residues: CASSYTGRGEQYF. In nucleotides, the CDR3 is TGTGCCAGCAGTTATACGGGAAGAGGGGAGCAGTACTTC.

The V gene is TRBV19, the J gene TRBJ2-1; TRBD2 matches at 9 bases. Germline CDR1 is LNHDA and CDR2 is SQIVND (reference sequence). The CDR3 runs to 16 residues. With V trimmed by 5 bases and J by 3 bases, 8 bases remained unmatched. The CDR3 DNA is TGTGCCAGTAGTCTCTTAGGACTAGCGTTCTACAATGAGCAGTTCTTC. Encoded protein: CASSLLGLAFYNEQFF.

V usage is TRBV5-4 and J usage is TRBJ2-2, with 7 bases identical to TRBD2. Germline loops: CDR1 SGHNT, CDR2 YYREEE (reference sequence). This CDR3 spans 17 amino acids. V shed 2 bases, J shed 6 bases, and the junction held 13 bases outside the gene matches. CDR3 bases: TGTGCCAGCAGCTTACCCAGCGGGGCTTTATTTGCCGGGGAGCTGTTTTTT. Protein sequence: CASSLPSGALFAGELFF.

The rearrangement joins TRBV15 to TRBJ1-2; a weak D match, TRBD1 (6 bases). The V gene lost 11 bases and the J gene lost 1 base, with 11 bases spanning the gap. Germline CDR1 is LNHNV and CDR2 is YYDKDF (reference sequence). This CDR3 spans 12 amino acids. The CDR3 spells CAAGGGNYGYTF. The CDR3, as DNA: TGTGCCGCCGGAGGGGGTAACTATGGCTACACCTTC.

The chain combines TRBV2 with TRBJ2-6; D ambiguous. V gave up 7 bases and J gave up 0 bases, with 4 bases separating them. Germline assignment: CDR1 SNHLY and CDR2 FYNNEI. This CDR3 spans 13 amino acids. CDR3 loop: CASTLSGANVLTF. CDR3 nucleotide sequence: TGTGCCAGCACCCTCTCTGGGGCCAACGTCCTGACTTTC.

The CDR3 region has the DNA TGTGCCAGCAGCTTAGCGTGGGCGGGTGTTCCCCTCGGCTACACCTTC. Translating it yields CASSLAWAGVPLGYTF. The chain uses TRBV7-8 and TRBJ1-2; D gene uncertain. CDR3 length: 16 residues. CDR1 and CDR2 (germline): SGHVS, FQNEAQ. V was pared by 0 bases and J by 8 bases, with 19 bases between.

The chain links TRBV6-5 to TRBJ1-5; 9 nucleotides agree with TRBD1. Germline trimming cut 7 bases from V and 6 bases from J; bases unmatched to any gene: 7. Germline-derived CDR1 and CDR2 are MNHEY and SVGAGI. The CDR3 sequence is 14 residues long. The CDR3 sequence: CASTPGQGSQPQHF. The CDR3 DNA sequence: TGTGCCAGCACACCGGGACAGGGCTCTCAGCCCCAGCATTTT.

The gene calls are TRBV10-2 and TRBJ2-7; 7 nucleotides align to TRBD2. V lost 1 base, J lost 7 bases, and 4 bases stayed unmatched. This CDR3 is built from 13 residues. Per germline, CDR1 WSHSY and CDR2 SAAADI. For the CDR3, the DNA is TGCGCCAGCAGTGAGTGGCGGGAGCGGGAGCAGTACTTC. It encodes CASSEWREREQYF.